Below are 14 T cell receptor beta chains sequenced from a single sample in a study of monozygotic twins with cystic fibrosis. The table came from immunoSEQ multiplex PCR; TCRdb's copy has only in-frame clones and leaves some out. The table records 15,000 to 20,000 clones, roughly 96% of them present only once. The sample taken for sequencing was blood. The receptors were gathered from a girl aged 2-10 years with cystic fibrosis.

The chain couples TRBV9 to TRBJ1-2, with 7 nucleotides matching TRBD1. Germline V gene lookup returns CDR1 SGDLS and CDR2 YYNGEE. Unmatched junction bases numbered 4, after V lost 3 bases and J lost 2 bases. The CDR3 is 14 amino acids. CDR3 nucleotide sequence: TGTGCCAGCAGCGGAGCGACAGGGAACTATGGCTACACCTTC. Its translation: CASSGATGNYGYTF.

The rearrangement joins TRBV7-9 to TRBJ2-2; weak D call: TRBD1 (6 bases). The CDR3 extends over 15 amino acids. Trimming cost V 1 base and J 4 bases, with 10 bases left between them. In germline, CDR1 is SEHNR, CDR2 FQNEAQ (reference sequence). The CDR3 bases are TGTGCCAGCAGCTTAGTGGGGGCTGTCACCGGGGAGCTGTTTTTT. It translates to CASSLVGAVTGELFF.

The rearrangement joins TRBV15 to TRBJ2-2; 8 nucleotides align to TRBD1. This CDR3 spans 15 amino acids. The V segment lost 3 bases and the J segment 3 bases; nucleotides outside the gene matches: 3. CDR1 and CDR2 (germline): LNHNV, YYDKDF (reference sequence). Here the CDR3 reads CATSRDRADTGELFF. Here the CDR3 DNA reads TGTGCCACCAGCAGGGACAGGGCGGACACCGGGGAGCTGTTTTTT.

This clone was seen a few times. The V gene is TRBV28, the J gene TRBJ2-7, with 9 bases lining up with TRBD1. With V trimmed by 3 bases and J by 3 bases, 6 bases remained unmatched. This CDR3 is built from 15 residues. Germline V gene lookup returns CDR1 MDHEN and CDR2 SYDVKM. The CDR3 spells CASSLVGTGFYEQYF. The CDR3 DNA reads as TGTGCCAGCAGTTTGGTTGGGACAGGGTTCTACGAGCAGTACTTC.

V is TRBV7-2 and J is TRBJ2-5; D gene uncertain. Germline-derived CDR1 and CDR2 are SGHTA and FQGNSA. V gave up 3 bases and J gave up 5 bases, with 10 bases separating them. The CDR3 contains 13 residues. CDR3 region: CASSFKVAETQYF. Here the CDR3 DNA reads TGTGCCAGCAGCTTTAAAGTCGCCGAGACCCAGTACTTC.

The gene calls are TRBV4-1 and TRBJ2-2; the D is unclear. The CDR3 is 13 amino acids. V shed 6 bases and J shed 0 bases, with 5 bases lying between them. Germline V gene lookup returns CDR1 MGHRA and CDR2 YSYEKL. The chain's CDR3 is CASRQANTGELFF. DNA for the CDR3: TGCGCCAGCAGGCAGGCGAACACCGGGGAGCTGTTTTTT.

This chain uses TRBV6-5 with TRBJ2-7, with TRBD2 matching over 11 bases. J was trimmed by 3 bases and V by 6 bases; bases with no gene match: 4. From germline, CDR1 is MNHEY and CDR2 SVGAGI. This CDR3 is 14 amino acids long. The CDR3 loop is CASRKTSGNYEQYF. Here the CDR3 DNA reads TGTGCCAGCAGAAAGACTAGCGGGAACTACGAGCAGTACTTC.

This clone was seen a single time. The rearrangement joins TRBV4-3 to TRBJ2-3; TRBD2 aligns across 12 bases. Germline V gene data show CDR1 as LGHNA and CDR2 as YSLEER. The V segment lost 0 bases and the J segment 5 bases; nucleotides outside the gene matches: 6. This CDR3 has 17 amino acids. CDR3 loop: CASSQEPSGGAGDTQYF. The CDR3 bases are TGCGCCAGCAGCCAAGAACCTAGCGGGGGGGCCGGAGATACGCAGTATTTT.

The chain recombines TRBV6-5 with TRBJ2-7; no clear D. CDR1 is MNHEY and CDR2 is SVGAGI in the germline V gene. The germline V and J ends were trimmed by 0 bases and 6 bases, with 6 bases remaining between them. The CDR3 runs to 12 residues. CDR3 region: CASSYSRGEQYF. The CDR3 DNA is TGTGCCAGCAGTTACTCGCGAGGCGAGCAGTACTTC.

The chain is built from TRBV5-1 and TRBJ1-1; a weak D match, TRBD1 (5 bases). This CDR3 has 14 residues. Deletions cut 4 bases from V and 5 bases from J, with 15 bases between. Germline loops: CDR1 SGHRS, CDR2 YFSETQ. CDR3 DNA: TGCGCCAGCAGCCCCCGCCCCGGGGGGACTGAAGCTTTCTTT. The encoded protein is CASSPRPGGTEAFF.

This chain links TRBV9 with TRBJ2-2; 10 positions agree with TRBD1. V lost 4 bases to trimming and J lost 3 bases; unmatched junction nucleotides: 3. The CDR3 length is 15 residues. From germline, CDR1 is SGDLS and CDR2 YYNGEE. The CDR3 DNA follows: TGTGCCAGCAGCCCGGACAGGGGGGACACCGGGGAGCTGTTTTTT. This encodes CASSPDRGDTGELFF.

This chain links TRBV30 with TRBJ1-1; 7 nucleotides align to TRBD1. The CDR3 is made up of 12 amino acids. Germline loops: CDR1 GTSNPN, CDR2 SVGIG (reference sequence). After removal of 1 base from V and 6 bases from J, the junction contained 2 bases not matched to a gene. CDR3 sequence (DNA): TGTGCCTGGAGTGGACAGGGACCTGAAGCTTTCTTT. Translated: CAWSGQGPEAFF.

The chain carries TRBV28 and TRBJ2-3; the D is unclear. Germline CDR1 reads MDHEN; CDR2 reads SYDVKM. Trimming pared 5 bases from V and 1 base from J, leaving 19 bases between. The CDR3 is made up of 17 amino acids. The CDR3: CASSPLPLSLGTDTQYF. CDR3 nucleotides: TGTGCCAGCAGTCCCCTTCCCCTCTCACTTGGCACAGATACGCAGTATTTT.

This clone was seen a single time. V gene TRBV9 combines with J gene TRBJ2-7; D may be TRBD2 (5 bases). With 0 bases removed from V and 9 bases from J, the gap between germline ends came to 22 bases. The CDR3 has 16 amino acids. CDR1 is SGDLS, CDR2 YYNGEE, per germline. The CDR3 loop is CASSVAAGSPTTGQYF. CDR3 sequence (DNA): TGTGCCAGCAGCGTAGCCGCGGGCAGCCCTACAACGGGGCAGTACTTC.